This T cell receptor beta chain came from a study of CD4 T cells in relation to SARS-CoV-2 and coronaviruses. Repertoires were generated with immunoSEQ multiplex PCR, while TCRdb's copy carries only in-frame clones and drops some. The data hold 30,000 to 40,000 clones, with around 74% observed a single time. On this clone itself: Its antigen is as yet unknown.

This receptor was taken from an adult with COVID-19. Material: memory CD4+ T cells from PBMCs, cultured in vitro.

The CDR3 nucleotides are TGTGCCAGCAGCATCGGGACCGGTTATGGCGATGAGCAGTTCTTC. Protein sequence: CASSIGTGYGDEQFF. The genes are TRBV4-2 and TRBJ2-1; TRBD1 or TRBD2 may be the D gene (5 bases each). The CDR3 is 15 amino acids. Germline CDR1 reads LGHNA; CDR2 reads YNFKEQ. The germline V and J ends were trimmed by 5 bases and 8 bases, with 19 bases remaining between them.